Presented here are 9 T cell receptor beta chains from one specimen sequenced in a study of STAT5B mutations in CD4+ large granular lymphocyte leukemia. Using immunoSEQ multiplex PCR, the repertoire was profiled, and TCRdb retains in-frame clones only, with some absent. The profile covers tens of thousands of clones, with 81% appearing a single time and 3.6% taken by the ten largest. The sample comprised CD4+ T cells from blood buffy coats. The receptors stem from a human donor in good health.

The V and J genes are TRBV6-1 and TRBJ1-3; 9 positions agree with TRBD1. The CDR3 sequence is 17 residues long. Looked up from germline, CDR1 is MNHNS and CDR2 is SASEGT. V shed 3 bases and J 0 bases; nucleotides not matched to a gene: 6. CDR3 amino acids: CASSDRQGVISGNTIYF. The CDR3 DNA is TGTGCCAGCAGTGACCGACAGGGGGTGATCTCTGGAAACACCATATATTTT.

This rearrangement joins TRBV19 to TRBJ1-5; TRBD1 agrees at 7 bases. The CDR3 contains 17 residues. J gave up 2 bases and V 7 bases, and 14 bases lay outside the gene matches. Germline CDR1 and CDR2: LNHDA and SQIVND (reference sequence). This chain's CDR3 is CASTPGEGGRGNQPQHF. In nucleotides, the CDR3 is TGTGCCAGTACCCCCGGGGAAGGGGGCAGGGGCAATCAGCCCCAGCATTTT.

CDR3 sequence: CASSEGGGNQPQHF. Here the CDR3 DNA reads TGTGCCAGCAGTGAAGGGGGGGGCAATCAGCCCCAGCATTTT. The chain links TRBV2 to TRBJ1-5; TRBD1 is a possible D gene (5 bases). Trimming cost V 1 base and J 2 bases, with 6 bases left between them. The germline V gene encodes CDR1 SNHLY and CDR2 FYNNEI. The CDR3 loop spans 14 amino acids.

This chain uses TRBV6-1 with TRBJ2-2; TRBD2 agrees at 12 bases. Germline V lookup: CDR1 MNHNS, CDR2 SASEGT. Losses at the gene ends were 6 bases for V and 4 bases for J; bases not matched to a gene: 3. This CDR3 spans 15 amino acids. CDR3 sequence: CASSSLAGGTGELFF. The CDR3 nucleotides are TGTGCCAGCAGCTCACTAGCGGGGGGCACCGGGGAGCTGTTTTTT.

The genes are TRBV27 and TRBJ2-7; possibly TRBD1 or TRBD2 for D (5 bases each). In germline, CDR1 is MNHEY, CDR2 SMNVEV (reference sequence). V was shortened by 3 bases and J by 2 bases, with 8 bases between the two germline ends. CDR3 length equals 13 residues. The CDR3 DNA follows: TGTGCCAGCAGTTTGGGACCGACCTACGAGCAGTACTTC. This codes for CASSLGPTYEQYF.

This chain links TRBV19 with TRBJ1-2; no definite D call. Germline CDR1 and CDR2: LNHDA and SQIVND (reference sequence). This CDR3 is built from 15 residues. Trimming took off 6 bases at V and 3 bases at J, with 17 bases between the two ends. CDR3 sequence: CASRTFQAGHYGYTF. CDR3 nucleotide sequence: TGTGCCAGTAGGACCTTTCAGGCGGGTCACTATGGCTACACCTTC.

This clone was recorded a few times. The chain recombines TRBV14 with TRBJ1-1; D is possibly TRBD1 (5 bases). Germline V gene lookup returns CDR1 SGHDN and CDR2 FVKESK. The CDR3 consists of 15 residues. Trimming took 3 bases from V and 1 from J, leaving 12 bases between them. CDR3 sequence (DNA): TGTGCCAGCAGCCAGGTTGGCGGGACGAACACTGAAGCTTTCTTT. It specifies CASSQVGGTNTEAFF.

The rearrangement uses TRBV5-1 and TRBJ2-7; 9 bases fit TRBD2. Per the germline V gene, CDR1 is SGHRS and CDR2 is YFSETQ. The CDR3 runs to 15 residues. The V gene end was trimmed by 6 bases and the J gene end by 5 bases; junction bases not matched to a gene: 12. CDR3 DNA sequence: TGCGCCAGCACCCGTAATAGCGGGAGTTTTAACGAGCAGTACTTC. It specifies CASTRNSGSFNEQYF. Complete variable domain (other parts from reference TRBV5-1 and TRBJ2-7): KAGVTQTPRYLIKTRGQQVTLSCSPISGHRSVSWYQQTPGQGLQFLFEYFSETQRNKGNFPGRFSGRQFSNSRSEMNVSTLELGDSALYLCASTRNSGSFNEQYFGPGTRLTVT.

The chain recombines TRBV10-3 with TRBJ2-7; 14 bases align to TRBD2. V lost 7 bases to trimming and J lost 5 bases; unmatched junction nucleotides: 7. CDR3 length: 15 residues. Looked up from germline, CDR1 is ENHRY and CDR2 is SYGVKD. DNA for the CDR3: TGTGCCATCAATGGGGGACTAGCGGGAGTAAACGAGCAGTACTTC. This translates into CAINGGLAGVNEQYF.